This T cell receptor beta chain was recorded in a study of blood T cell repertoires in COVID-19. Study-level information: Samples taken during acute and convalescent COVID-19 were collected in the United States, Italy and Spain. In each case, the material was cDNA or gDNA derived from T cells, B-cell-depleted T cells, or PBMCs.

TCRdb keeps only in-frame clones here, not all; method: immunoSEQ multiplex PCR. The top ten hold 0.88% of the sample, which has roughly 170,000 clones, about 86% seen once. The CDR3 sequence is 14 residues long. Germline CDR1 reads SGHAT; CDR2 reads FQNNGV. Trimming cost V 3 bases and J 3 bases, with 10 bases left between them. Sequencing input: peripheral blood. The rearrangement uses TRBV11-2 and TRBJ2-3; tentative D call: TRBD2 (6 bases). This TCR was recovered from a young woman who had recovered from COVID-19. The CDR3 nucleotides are TGTGCCAGCAGCTTCGGGACTTTTACAGATACGCAGTATTTT. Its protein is CASSFGTFTDTQYF.